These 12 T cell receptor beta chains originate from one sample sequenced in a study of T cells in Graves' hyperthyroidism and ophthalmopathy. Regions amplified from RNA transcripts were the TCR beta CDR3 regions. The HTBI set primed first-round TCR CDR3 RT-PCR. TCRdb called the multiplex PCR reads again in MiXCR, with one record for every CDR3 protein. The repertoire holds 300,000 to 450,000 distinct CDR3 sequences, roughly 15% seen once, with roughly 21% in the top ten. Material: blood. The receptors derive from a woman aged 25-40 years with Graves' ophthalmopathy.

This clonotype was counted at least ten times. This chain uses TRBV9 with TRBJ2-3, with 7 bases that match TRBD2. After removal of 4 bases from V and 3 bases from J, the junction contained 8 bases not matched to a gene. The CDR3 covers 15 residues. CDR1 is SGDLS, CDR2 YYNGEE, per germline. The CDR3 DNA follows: TGTGCCAGCAGCCCCCGGACTAGTTTAACAGATACGCAGTATTTT. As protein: CASSPRTSLTDTQYF.

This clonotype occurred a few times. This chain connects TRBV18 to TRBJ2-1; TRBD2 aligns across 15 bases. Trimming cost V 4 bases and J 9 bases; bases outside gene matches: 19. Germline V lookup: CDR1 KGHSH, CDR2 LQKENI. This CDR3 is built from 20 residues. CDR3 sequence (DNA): TGTGCCAGCTCACTGTTTCAGCGGACTAGCGGGGGGGCTGCTAATAGTGAGCAGTTCTTC. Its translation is CASSLFQRTSGGAANSEQFF.

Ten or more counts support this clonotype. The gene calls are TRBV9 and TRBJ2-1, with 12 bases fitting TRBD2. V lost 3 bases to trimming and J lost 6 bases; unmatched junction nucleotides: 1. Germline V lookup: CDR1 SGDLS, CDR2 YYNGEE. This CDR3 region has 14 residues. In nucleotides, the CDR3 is TGTGCCAGCAGCGGGACTAGCGGGGTCAATGAGCAGTTCTTC. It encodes CASSGTSGVNEQFF.

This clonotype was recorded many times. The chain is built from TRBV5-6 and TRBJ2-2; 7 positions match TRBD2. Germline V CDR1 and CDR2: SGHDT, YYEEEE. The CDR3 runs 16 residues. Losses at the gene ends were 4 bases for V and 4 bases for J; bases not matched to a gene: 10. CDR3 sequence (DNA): TGTGCCAGCAGCCCGGGCGGGGGACTCTTCACCGGGGAGCTGTTTTTT. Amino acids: CASSPGGGLFTGELFF.

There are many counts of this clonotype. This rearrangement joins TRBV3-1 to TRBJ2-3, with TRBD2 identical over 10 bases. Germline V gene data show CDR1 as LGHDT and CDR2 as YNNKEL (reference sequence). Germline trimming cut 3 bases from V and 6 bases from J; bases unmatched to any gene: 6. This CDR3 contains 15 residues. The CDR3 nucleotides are TGTGCCAGCAGCCAGAGGAGCGGGGGGGGGGATACGCAGTATTTT. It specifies CASSQRSGGGDTQYF.

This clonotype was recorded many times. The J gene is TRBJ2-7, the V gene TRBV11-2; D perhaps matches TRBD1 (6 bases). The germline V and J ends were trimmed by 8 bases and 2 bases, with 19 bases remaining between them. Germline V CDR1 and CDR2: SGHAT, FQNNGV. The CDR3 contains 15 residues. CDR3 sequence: CASVWGLGAPYEQYF. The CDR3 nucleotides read TGTGCCAGCGTATGGGGGTTGGGGGCCCCCTACGAGCAGTACTTC.

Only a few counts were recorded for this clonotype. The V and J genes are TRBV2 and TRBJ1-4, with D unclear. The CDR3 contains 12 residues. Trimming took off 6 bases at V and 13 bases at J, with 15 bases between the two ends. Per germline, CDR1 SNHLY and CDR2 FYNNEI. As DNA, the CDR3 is TGTGCCAGCAGCCCCGAAGGGAATAGACTGTTTTTT. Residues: CASSPEGNRLFF.

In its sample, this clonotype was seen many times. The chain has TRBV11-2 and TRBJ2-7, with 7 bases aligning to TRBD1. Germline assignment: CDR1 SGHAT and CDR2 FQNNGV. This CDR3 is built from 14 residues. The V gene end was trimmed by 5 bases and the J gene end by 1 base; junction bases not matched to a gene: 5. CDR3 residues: CASSPGQLSYEQYF. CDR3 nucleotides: TGTGCCAGCAGCCCGGGACAGCTATCCTACGAGCAGTACTTC. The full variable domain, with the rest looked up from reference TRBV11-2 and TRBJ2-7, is EAGVAQSPRYKIIEKRQSVAFWCNPISGHATLYWYQQILGQGPKLLIQFQNNGVVDDSQLPKDRFSAERLKGVDSTLKIQPAKLEDSAVYLCASSPGQLSYEQYFGPGTRLTVT.

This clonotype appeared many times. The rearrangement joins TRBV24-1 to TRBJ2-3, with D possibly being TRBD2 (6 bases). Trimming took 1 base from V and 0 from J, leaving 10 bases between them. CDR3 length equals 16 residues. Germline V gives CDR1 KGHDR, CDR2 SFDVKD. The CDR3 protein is CATSDFYGGSTDTQYF. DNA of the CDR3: TGTGCCACCAGTGATTTTTACGGGGGAAGCACAGATACGCAGTATTTT.

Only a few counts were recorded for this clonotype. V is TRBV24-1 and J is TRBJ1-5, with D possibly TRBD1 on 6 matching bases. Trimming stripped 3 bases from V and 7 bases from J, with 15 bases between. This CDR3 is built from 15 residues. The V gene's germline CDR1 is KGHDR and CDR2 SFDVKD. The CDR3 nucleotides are TGTGCCACCAGTGATAATAGGGGGAAGTCGCAGCCCCAGCATTTT. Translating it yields CATSDNRGKSQPQHF.

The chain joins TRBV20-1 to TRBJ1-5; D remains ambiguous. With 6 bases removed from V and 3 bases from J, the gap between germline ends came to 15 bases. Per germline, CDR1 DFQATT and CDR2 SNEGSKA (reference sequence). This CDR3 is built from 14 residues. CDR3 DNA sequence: TGCAGTGCCCACCATGGCGGGGTCAATCAGCCCCAGCATTTT. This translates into CSAHHGGVNQPQHF.

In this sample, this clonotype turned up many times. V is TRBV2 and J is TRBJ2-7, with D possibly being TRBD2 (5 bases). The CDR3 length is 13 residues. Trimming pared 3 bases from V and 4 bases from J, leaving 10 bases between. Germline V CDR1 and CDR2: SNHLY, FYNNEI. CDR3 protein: CASSDSRRYEQYF. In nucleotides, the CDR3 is TGTGCCAGCAGTGATTCTCGGAGGTACGAGCAGTACTTC.